This T cell receptor beta chain emerged from a study of T cells in Graves' hyperthyroidism and ophthalmopathy. Study-wide results and limits: Most expanded thyroid clonotypes above 0.001 also appeared in blood. Before onset, by a median of around 6.1 months, the model predicted ophthalmopathy.

Between the trimmed V and J ends, which lost 3 bases and 3 bases, there was a span of 15 bases. The CDR3 has 14 residues. Per germline, CDR1 DFQATT and CDR2 SNEGSKA (reference sequence). From 10 ml of fresh peripheral blood, PBMCs were isolated. This clonotype has only a few counts. The target antigen is unknown. Regions amplified from RNA transcripts were the TCR beta CDR3 regions. With the HTBI primer set, the TCR CDR3 went through a first round of RT-PCR. TCRdb reanalysed the multiplex PCR reads using MiXCR and keeps one entry per CDR3 protein. The profile shows around 300,000 distinct CDR3 sequences, more than 11% of them singletons.

Specimen: blood. This receptor was identified in a woman aged 25 to 45 with Graves' hyperthyroidism. The chain recombines TRBV20-1 with TRBJ2-7; maybe TRBD1 (6 bases). As DNA, the CDR3 is TGCAGTGCTAGTTCCCCGGGACACGGCTACGAGCAGTACTTC. Translation gives CSASSPGHGYEQYF.